A single sample gave rise to the 22 T cell receptor beta chains below, sequenced in a study of blood T cell repertoires in COVID-19. The assay was immunoSEQ multiplex PCR, and TCRdb's table has in-frame clones only and misses some. The table lists tens of thousands of clones, about 82% of them singletons. Source material: peripheral blood. The receptor set was obtained from a man between 60 and 75 years old in a cohort sampled during active COVID-19.

The genes are TRBV9 and TRBJ1-2; D gene ambiguous. The germline gives CDR1 SGDLS, CDR2 YYNGEE. Trimming took 4 bases from V and 13 from J, leaving 17 bases between them. The CDR3 covers 12 residues. The CDR3 region is CASSTAPGPATF. As DNA, the CDR3 is TGTGCCAGCAGCACCGCCCCTGGCCCTGCCACCTTC.

The V call is TRBV6-5, the J call TRBJ1-6; weak D call: TRBD1 (5 bases). This CDR3 spans 15 amino acids. The V end was cut by 6 bases, the J end by 8 bases, with 17 bases between. Germline V gives CDR1 MNHEY, CDR2 SVGAGI. The chain's CDR3 is CASSLIPGGDSPLHF. The CDR3 DNA reads TGTGCCAGCAGCTTGATACCCGGGGGGGATTCACCCCTCCACTTT.

The J gene is TRBJ2-6, the V gene TRBV6-5; 8 nucleotides line up with TRBD1. The V gene's germline CDR1 is MNHEY and CDR2 SVGAGI. CDR3 size: 14 residues. J lost 4 bases, V lost 8 bases, and 4 bases had no gene match. The CDR3 bases are TGTGCCAGCCGGACAGGGTCGGGGGCCAACGTCCTGACTTTC. Protein: CASRTGSGANVLTF.

The chain carries TRBV3-1 (or the pseudogene TRBV3-2) and TRBJ1-1; unclear D gene. Trimming left V 1 base short and J 0 bases short, with 12 bases between. Germline CDR1 reads LGHDT; CDR2 reads YNNKEL (reference sequence). This CDR3 region has 16 residues. The CDR3 nucleotides read TGTGCCAGCAGCCAAGTACACACATTCATGAACACTGAAGCTTTCTTT. Protein product: CASSQVHTFMNTEAFF.

The rearrangement links TRBV4-1 to TRBJ2-7, with 10 bases fitting TRBD2. Germline CDR1 reads MGHRA; CDR2 reads YSYEKL. The CDR3 is 15 residues long. Losses at the gene ends were 4 bases for V and 3 bases for J; bases not matched to a gene: 6. The CDR3: CASSRGTSANYEQYF. As DNA, the CDR3 is TGCGCCAGCAGCCGAGGGACTAGCGCGAACTACGAGCAGTACTTC.

The chain combines TRBV24-1 with TRBJ1-5, with D uncertain. Per germline, CDR1 KGHDR and CDR2 SFDVKD. Trimming left V 7 bases short and J 3 bases short, with 12 bases between. The CDR3 consists of 14 residues. The DNA for the CDR3 is TGTGCCACCAGCCCCTCAAAAGCCAATCAGCCCCAGCATTTT. It yields the protein CATSPSKANQPQHF.

This rearrangement joins TRBV25-1 to TRBJ2-7, with 10 bases aligning to TRBD1. V trimming: 3 bases; J trimming: 6 bases; junction bases outside the gene matches: 5. CDR3 length: 14 residues. Germline V gives CDR1 MGHDK, CDR2 SYGVNS. CDR3 DNA: TGTGCCAGCAGTGAGGACGGGACAGGGGTCGAGCAGTACTTC. It specifies CASSEDGTGVEQYF.

V and J are TRBV5-5 and TRBJ2-7; 8 bases agree with TRBD2. V lost 2 bases, J lost 6 bases, and 13 bases stayed unmatched. The V gene's germline CDR1 is SGHKS and CDR2 YYEKEE (reference sequence). This CDR3 spans 16 amino acids. The CDR3 DNA sequence: TGTGCCAGCAGCTTTACCCCAGCGGGGGACATCGGCGAGCAGTACTTC. The encoded protein is CASSFTPAGDIGEQYF.

The rearrangement joins TRBV27 to TRBJ2-1; 10 bases are shared with TRBD2. The germline CDR1 and CDR2 sequences are MNHEY and SMNVEV (reference sequence). The J segment lost 10 bases and the V segment lost 2 bases, leaving 8 bases of the junction unmatched. The CDR3 runs 15 residues. Here the CDR3 reads CASSLMSGGAREQFF. The CDR3 region has the DNA TGTGCCAGCAGTTTAATGAGCGGGGGGGCAAGGGAGCAGTTCTTC.

V is TRBV6-5 and J is TRBJ1-2; tentative D call: TRBD1 (5 bases). Germline V gives CDR1 MNHEY, CDR2 SVGAGI. Trimming took off 0 bases at V and 5 bases at J, with 13 bases between the two ends. The CDR3 sequence is 15 residues long. The CDR3 nucleotides are TGTGCCAGCAGTTACTCGAGTCCCAGGGATTATGGCTACACCTTC. This translates into CASSYSSPRDYGYTF.

The rearrangement links TRBV30 to TRBJ1-4; 7 bases map to TRBD1. The CDR3 runs 13 residues. V was pared by 7 bases and J by 6 bases, with 8 bases of the junction left unmatched. The germline V gene has CDR1 GTSNPN and CDR2 SVGIG (reference sequence). The CDR3 loop reads CASSGTEYEKLFF. CDR3 nucleotide sequence: TGTGCCTCTTCCGGGACAGAATATGAAAAACTGTTTTTT.

This chain links TRBV7-2 with TRBJ2-1; D is ambiguous. The CDR3 is made up of 14 amino acids. The V gene lost 10 bases and the J gene lost 1 base, with 14 bases spanning the gap. Germline CDR1 SGHTA, CDR2 FQGNSA. The CDR3 sequence: CATSFSSSYNEQFF. The CDR3 DNA sequence: TGTGCCACCTCCTTTAGTAGTTCCTACAATGAGCAGTTCTTC.

This rearrangement joins TRBV27 to TRBJ2-7; 7 nucleotides match TRBD1. This CDR3 has 15 amino acids. CDR1 and CDR2 (germline): MNHEY, SMNVEV (reference sequence). V was clipped by 4 bases and J by 4 bases; unmatched bases: 10. CDR3: CASSWGPGQQYEQYF. The CDR3 nucleotides read TGTGCCAGCAGTTGGGGGCCGGGACAGCAGTACGAGCAGTACTTC.

The chain links TRBV18 to TRBJ1-2; D is unclear. V was clipped by 3 bases and J by 6 bases, with 11 bases between them. The V gene's germline CDR1 is KGHSH and CDR2 LQKENI. The CDR3 runs to 13 residues. For the CDR3, the DNA is TGTGCCAGCTCACCTGATCAGGATCATGGCTACACCTTC. Translated, it gives CASSPDQDHGYTF. The variable domain in full, completed from reference TRBV18 and TRBJ1-2, reads NAGVMQNPRHLVRRRGQEARLRCSPMKGHSHVYWYRQLPEEGLKFMVYLQKENIIDESGMPKERFSAEFPKEGPSILRIQQVVRGDSAAYFCASSPDQDHGYTFGSGTRLTVV.

This sequence joins TRBV7-2 and TRBJ2-5; TRBD1 aligns across 7 bases. V shed 5 bases and J 5 bases; nucleotides not matched to a gene: 8. The CDR3 spans 14 residues. Germline values: CDR1 SGHTA, CDR2 FQGNSA. The CDR3 DNA sequence: TGTGCCAGCAGCGCCGGACAGGTGTTCGAGACCCAGTACTTC. Protein sequence: CASSAGQVFETQYF.

J is TRBJ2-7 and V is TRBV6-5; 11 bases line up with TRBD2. The ends lost 1 base at V and 5 bases at J; junction bases unmatched: 1. Looked up from germline, CDR1 is MNHEY and CDR2 is SVGAGI. CDR3 length: 14 residues. In nucleotides, the CDR3 is TGTGCCAGCAGTTACTTGGGACTAGCGGACGAGCAGTACTTC. This translates into CASSYLGLADEQYF.

This clone was recorded only once. The CDR3, as DNA: TGTGCCAGCAGCTTAGAACCGACTGGCCCATACGAGCAGTACTTC. This codes for CASSLEPTGPYEQYF. The chain has TRBV11-2 and TRBJ2-7, with D uncertain. The CDR3 consists of 15 residues. V was clipped by 0 bases and J by 4 bases, with 13 bases between them. CDR1 is SGHAT and CDR2 is FQNNGV in the germline V gene. Complete variable domain (other parts from reference TRBV11-2 and TRBJ2-7): EAGVAQSPRYKIIEKRQSVAFWCNPISGHATLYWYQQILGQGPKLLIQFQNNGVVDDSQLPKDRFSAERLKGVDSTLKIQPAKLEDSAVYLCASSLEPTGPYEQYFGPGTRLTVT.

This chain joins TRBV6-2 or TRBV6-3 and TRBJ2-6; D is undetermined. Trimming took off 2 bases at V and 4 bases at J, with 3 bases between the two ends. Germline V gene data show CDR1 as MNHEY and CDR2 as SVGEGT. This CDR3 comprises 13 residues. The CDR3 sequence: CASSYLGANVLTF. DNA for the CDR3: TGTGCCAGCAGTTACCTCGGGGCCAACGTCCTGACTTTC.

This clone was counted only a few times. V and J are TRBV5-1 and TRBJ2-7; a possible D gene is TRBD2 (5 bases). Germline V lookup: CDR1 SGHRS, CDR2 YFSETQ. V lost 0 bases, J lost 7 bases, and 11 bases lay in between. The CDR3 has 13 residues. The CDR3 sequence is CASSLDSSGEQYF. The CDR3 coding sequence is TGCGCCAGCAGCTTGGATTCCTCGGGGGAGCAGTACTTC.

The chain links TRBV5-5 to TRBJ1-5, with D unclear. V was clipped by 4 bases and J by 3 bases, with 14 bases between them. CDR1 SGHKS and CDR2 YYEKEE come from the germline V gene (reference sequence). The CDR3 loop spans 15 amino acids. The CDR3 reads CASSPASGFNQPQHF. In DNA form, the CDR3 reads TGTGCCAGCAGCCCGGCTTCGGGATTCAATCAGCCCCAGCATTTT. Complete variable domain (other parts from reference TRBV5-5 and TRBJ1-5): DAGVTQSPTHLIKTRGQQVTLRCSPISGHKSVSWYQQVLGQGPQFIFQYYEKEERGRGNFPDRFSARQFPNYSSELNVNALLLGDSALYLCASSPASGFNQPQHFGDGTRLSIL.

In regard to this clone: At one of its ends the junction is not consistent with the germline gene, which may arise from a read error. For the CDR3, the DNA is TGTGCCAGCAGGGGGGCAGGAGTCTACTTC. The encoded protein is CASRGAGVYF. The chain uses TRBV7-2 and TRBJ1-2, with D perhaps matching TRBD1 (6 bases). The length of the CDR3 is 10 residues. Per the germline V gene, CDR1 is SGHTA and CDR2 is FQGNSA.

This chain links TRBV5-1 with TRBJ1-1; TRBD1 is a possible D gene (6 bases). The CDR3 is 16 amino acids. Trimming removed 6 bases at V and 1 base at J, with 19 bases between. Germline V lookup: CDR1 SGHRS, CDR2 YFSETQ. In nucleotides, the CDR3 is TGCGCCAGCACACGGGATCCATACAGGGAGAACACTGAAGCTTTCTTT. Its translation is CASTRDPYRENTEAFF.